What follows describes a single TCR beta chain. What it binds is not known. This sample is drawn from a study of cytomegalovirus exposure and HLA in healthy donors. The PCR employed 60 Vbeta primers together with 13 Jbeta primers. Only in-frame clones appear in the TCRdb table, and some are missing; sequencing was by immunoSEQ multiplex PCR. Of 150,000 to 200,000 clones listed, about 80% were seen once; the top ten hold roughly 10%. Broader study findings: Further analysis was carried out later, and it showed several of the most significant clusters appearing linked to common viral pathogens. Researchers reported in a later analysis that a missense DCLRE1C variant was tied to TCR beta V- and J-gene trimming. Rare TCR sequences dominated, though some public TCRs recurred in many donors.

The sample comprised PBMCs. The sequence derives from a man aged 18 to 30 in good health and CMV-seropositive.

CDR3 protein: CASSSRRWGPYEQYF. Here the CDR3 DNA reads TGTGCCAGCAGCTCCCGGAGATGGGGGCCCTACGAGCAGTACTTC. This sequence joins TRBV7-8 and TRBJ2-7; tentatively, D is TRBD1 (6 bases). CDR3 length: 15 residues. V lost 4 bases and J 2 bases, leaving 15 bases between the germline ends. CDR1 is SGHVS and CDR2 is FQNEAQ in the germline V gene.